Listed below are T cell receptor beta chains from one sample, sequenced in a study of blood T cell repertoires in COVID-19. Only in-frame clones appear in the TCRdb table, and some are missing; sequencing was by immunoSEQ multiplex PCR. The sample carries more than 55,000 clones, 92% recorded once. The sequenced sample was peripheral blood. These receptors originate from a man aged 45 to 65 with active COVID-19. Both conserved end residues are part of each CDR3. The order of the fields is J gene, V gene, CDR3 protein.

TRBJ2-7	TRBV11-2	CASSLGPAYEQYF
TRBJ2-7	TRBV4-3	CASSQDGGQGRYEQYF
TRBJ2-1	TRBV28	CASGSGLGASYNEQFF
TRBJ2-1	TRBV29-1	CSVEPGQGFGEQFF
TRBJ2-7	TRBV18	CASSPPDRTYEQYF
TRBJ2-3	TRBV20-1	CSARLDTQYF
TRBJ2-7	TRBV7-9	CASSLLQGNFDEQYF
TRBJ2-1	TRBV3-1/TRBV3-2	CASSHGLAGGNEQFF
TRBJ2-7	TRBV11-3	CASSPSSGTYEQYF
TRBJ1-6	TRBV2	CASSTGQLTPLHF
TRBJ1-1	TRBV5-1	CASSLQVFSTEAFF
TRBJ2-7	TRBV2	CASSWTEHEQYF
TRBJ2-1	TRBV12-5	CASGLAPDSKGFYEQFF
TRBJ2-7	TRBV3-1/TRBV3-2	CASSLSGSSYEQYF
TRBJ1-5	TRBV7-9	CASSQDLTGQPQHF
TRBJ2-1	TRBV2	CASRLIAGNNEQFF
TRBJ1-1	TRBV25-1	CASSSTGNTEAFF
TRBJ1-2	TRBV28	CASSFQPTAGAF
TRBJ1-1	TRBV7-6	CASSLRGRTEAFF
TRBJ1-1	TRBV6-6	CASSTGTGNTEAFF
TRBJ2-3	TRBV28	CASSGGGAGTDTQYF
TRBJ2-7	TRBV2	CASKGQVFDEQYF
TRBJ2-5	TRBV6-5	CASSYRGRQTQYF
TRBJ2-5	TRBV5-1	CASSLGTIQETQYF
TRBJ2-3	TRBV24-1	CATSDLLSDTQYF
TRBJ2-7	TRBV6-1	CASSEDFFFYEQYF
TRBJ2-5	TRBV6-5	CASRWGHKETQYF
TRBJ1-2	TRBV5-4	CASSLGTTLYGYTF
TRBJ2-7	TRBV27	CASSLIVTGGPYEQYF
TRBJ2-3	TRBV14	CASSPGIGDTQYF
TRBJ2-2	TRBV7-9	CASSSIGELFF
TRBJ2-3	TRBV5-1	CASSWGQGGTDTQYF
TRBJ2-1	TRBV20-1	CSASRAGGGEQFF
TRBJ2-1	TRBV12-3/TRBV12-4	CASRFRTIGEQFF
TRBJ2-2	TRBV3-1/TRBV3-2	CASSQDAAGSGELFF
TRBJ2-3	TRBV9	CASSVKPGQVTDTQYF
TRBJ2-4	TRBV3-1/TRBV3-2	CASSHSAGTFTKNIQYF
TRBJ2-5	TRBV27	CASSLSPLAGDRETQYF
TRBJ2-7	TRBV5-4	CASSLWGLARNEQYF
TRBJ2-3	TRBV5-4	CASSFTATSGTDTQYF
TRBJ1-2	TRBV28	CASSFLGERDYTF
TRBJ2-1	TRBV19	CASSIIPPTDEQFF
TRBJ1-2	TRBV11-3	CASSPTGYVHGYTF
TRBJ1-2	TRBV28	CASSLLVNTLNINGYTF
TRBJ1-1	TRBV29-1	CSAGQGDTEAFF